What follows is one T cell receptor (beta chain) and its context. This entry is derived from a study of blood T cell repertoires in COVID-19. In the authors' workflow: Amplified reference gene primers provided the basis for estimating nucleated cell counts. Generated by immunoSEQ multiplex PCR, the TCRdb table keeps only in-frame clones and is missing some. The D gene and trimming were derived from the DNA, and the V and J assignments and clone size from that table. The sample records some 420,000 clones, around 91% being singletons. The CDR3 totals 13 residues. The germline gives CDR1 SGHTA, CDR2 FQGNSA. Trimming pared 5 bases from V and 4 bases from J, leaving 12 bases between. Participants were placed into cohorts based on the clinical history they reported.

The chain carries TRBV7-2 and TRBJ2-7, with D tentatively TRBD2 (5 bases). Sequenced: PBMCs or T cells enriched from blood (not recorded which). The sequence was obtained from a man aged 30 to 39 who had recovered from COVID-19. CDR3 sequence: CASSASPGYEQYF. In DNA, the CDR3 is TGTGCCAGCAGCGCCTCGCCGGGGTACGAGCAGTACTTC.